Here is one T cell receptor beta chain with its context. It has no known antigen specificity. Base quality data are lacking; no much larger clone is found one base away. The donors were melanoma patients. The data are from a study of CD4+ T cells in melanoma (dated by TCRdb to the early 2020s). Regarding the research as a whole: The study examined neoantigen-specific CD4+ T cells in human melanoma. Paper-wide results and their limitations: The report described a correlation between neoantigen-specific CD4+ T cells and the function of CD8+ T cells, macrophages and B cells. Neoantigen-specific CD4+ T cells in melanoma were reported to show diverse differentiation states.

Library preparation used the immunoSEQ multiplex PCR assay. TCRdb holds this immuneACCESS table with in-frame rearrangements only. Some clones are missing; in checked studies, unresolved V genes explain under half, and the rest has no known cause. This sample has around 15,000 clones in its table, and 76% of those were observed once. Roughly 12% of the sample is in the top ten clones. The CDR3 runs 15 residues from the cysteine to the phenylalanine. Only the CDR3 DNA is retained, 45 bases long and in frame from the first base. V is shortened by 5 bases, J by 2 bases, and the region joining them spans 15 bases. As encoded in the germline V gene (reference sequence), CDR1 is PRHDT while CDR2 is FYEKMQ.

The chain couples TRBV13 to TRBJ1-2, and TRBD1 may be the D gene, going by 6 matching bases. Specimen: cells from a culture (not recorded whether cultured in vitro). The sequence derives from a human donor with melanoma. The nucleotides are TGTGCCAGCAGCAAAAGGACAGATTTAAACTATGGCTACACCTTC. This gives the protein CASSKRTDLNYGYTF.